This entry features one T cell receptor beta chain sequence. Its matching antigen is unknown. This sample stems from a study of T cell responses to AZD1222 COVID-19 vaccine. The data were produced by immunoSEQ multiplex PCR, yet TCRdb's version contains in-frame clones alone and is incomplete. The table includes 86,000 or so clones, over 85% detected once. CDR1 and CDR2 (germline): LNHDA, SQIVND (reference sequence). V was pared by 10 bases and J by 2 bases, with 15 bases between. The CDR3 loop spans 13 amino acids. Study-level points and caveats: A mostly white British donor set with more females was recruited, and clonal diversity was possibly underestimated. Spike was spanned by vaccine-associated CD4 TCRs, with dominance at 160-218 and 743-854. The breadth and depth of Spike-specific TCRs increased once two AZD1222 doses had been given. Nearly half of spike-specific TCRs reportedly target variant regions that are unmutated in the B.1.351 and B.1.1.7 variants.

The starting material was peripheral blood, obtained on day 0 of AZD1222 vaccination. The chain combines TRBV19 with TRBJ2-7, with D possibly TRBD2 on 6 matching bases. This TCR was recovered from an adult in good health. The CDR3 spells CATRGNVAYEQYF. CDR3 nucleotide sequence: TGTGCCACCCGGGGGAACGTCGCCTACGAGCAGTACTTC.